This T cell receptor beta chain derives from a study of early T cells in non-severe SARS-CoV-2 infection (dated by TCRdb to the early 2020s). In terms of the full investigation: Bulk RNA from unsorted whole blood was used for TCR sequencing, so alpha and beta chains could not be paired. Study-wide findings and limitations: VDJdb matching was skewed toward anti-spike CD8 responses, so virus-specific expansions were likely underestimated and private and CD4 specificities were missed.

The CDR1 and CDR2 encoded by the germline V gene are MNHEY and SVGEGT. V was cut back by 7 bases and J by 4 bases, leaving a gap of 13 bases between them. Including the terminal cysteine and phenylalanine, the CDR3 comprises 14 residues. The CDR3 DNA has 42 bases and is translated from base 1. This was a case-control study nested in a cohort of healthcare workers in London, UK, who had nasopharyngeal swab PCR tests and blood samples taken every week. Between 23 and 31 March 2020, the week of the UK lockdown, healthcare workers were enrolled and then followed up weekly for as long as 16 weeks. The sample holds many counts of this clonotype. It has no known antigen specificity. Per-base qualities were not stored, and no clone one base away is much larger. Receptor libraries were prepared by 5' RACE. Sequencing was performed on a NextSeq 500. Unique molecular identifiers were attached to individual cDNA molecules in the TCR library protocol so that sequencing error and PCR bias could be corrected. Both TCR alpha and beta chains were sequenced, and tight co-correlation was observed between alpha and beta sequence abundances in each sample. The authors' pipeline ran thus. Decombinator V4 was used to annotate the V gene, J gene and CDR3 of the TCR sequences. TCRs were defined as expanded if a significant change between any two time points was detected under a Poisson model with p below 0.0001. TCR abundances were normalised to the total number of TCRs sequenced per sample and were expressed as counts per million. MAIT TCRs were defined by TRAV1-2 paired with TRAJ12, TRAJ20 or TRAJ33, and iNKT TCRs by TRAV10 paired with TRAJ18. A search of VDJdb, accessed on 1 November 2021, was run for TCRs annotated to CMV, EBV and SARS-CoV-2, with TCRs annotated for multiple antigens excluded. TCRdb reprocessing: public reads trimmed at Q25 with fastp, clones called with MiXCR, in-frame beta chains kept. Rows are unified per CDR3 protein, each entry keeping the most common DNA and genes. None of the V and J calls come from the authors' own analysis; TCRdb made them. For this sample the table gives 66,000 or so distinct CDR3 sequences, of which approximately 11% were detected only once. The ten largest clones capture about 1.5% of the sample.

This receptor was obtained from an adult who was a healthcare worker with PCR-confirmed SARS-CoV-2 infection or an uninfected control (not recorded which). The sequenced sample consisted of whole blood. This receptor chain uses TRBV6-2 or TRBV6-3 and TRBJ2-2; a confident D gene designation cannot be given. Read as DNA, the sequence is TGTGCCAGCAAAGGTACAAAGGGCACCGGGGAGCTGTTTTTT. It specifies CASKGTKGTGELFF.